These 16 T cell receptor beta chains were all obtained from the same sample, sequenced in a study of vaccination and CD4 T cells after COVID-19. Described treatment: roughly 10-day PBMC culture with coronavirus spike peptide pools or control peptides (ViraFEST assay). Their cognate antigens are unknown. Sequencing of DNA taken from cultured CD4+ T cells relied on the Oncomine TCR Beta short-read assay. In TCRdb, the PCR reads were re-called with MiXCR into one record per CDR3 protein. The sample holds roughly 20,000 distinct CDR3 sequences, 62% seen once. This specimen consisted of CD4+ T cells from blood, cultured in vitro, obtained before SARS-CoV-2 vaccination. These receptors all come from a human donor who received a COVID-19 vaccine.

This clonotype was counted between two and nine times. This rearrangement joins TRBV7-9 to TRBJ1-2; D unclear. Germline CDR1 is SEHNR and CDR2 is FQNEAQ (reference sequence). The CDR3 spans 13 residues. Trimming left V 2 bases short and J 4 bases short, with 8 bases between. The DNA of the CDR3 is TGTGCCAGCAGCTTAACTACTCCCTATGGCTACACCTTC. Its translation is CASSLTTPYGYTF.

The chain carries TRBV20-1 and TRBJ1-1; D remains ambiguous. The CDR3 runs 14 residues. Germline V gene sequence: CDR1 DFQATT, CDR2 SNEGSKA (reference sequence). V lost 5 bases and J lost 0, with 13 bases in between. CDR3 sequence: CSAPPTLMNTEAFF. CDR3 bases: TGCAGTGCTCCCCCGACACTAATGAACACTGAAGCTTTCTTT.

The chain links TRBV20-1 to TRBJ1-1; D uncertain. The V gene lost 6 bases and the J gene lost 0 bases, with 14 bases spanning the gap. Germline lookup yields CDR1 DFQATT and CDR2 SNEGSKA (reference sequence). The CDR3 runs 14 residues. The CDR3 DNA reads TGCAGTGCCTATAGCCGGGCCCTGAACACTGAAGCTTTCTTT. Amino acids: CSAYSRALNTEAFF.

The J gene is TRBJ1-4, the V gene TRBV30, with 10 bases matching TRBD1. The germline CDR1 and CDR2 sequences are GTSNPN and SVGIG (reference sequence). This CDR3 has 14 residues. V trimming: 1 base; J trimming: 6 bases; junction bases outside the gene matches: 2. The CDR3, as DNA: TGTGCCTGGAGTGAAGGGACAGGGGATGAAAAACTGTTTTTT. Its protein is CAWSEGTGDEKLFF.

The chain joins TRBV10-3 to TRBJ2-5; 9 nucleotides agree with TRBD2. Germline CDR1 ENHRY, CDR2 SYGVKD. This CDR3 comprises 13 residues. The trim removed 11 bases at V and 7 bases at J, leaving 11 bases unmatched. CDR3 in amino acids: CASGEQLAGTQYF. The CDR3 nucleotides read TGTGCCTCCGGAGAGCAACTAGCGGGGACCCAGTACTTC.

The rearrangement joins TRBV20-1 to TRBJ2-7, with 7 bases aligning to TRBD1. Per germline, CDR1 DFQATT and CDR2 SNEGSKA (reference sequence). This CDR3 is built from 13 residues. Trimming at V came to 5 bases and at J to 0 bases, leaving 4 bases not matched to a gene. CDR3 amino acids: CSAQGVASYEQYF. The CDR3 region has the DNA TGCAGTGCTCAGGGGGTGGCCTCCTACGAGCAGTACTTC.

This clonotype showed up just a few times. This chain connects TRBV20-1 to TRBJ1-2, with TRBD1 as a possible D gene (6 bases). V gave up 1 base and J gave up 12 bases, with 27 bases separating them. The germline V gene encodes CDR1 DFQATT and CDR2 SNEGSKA (reference sequence). The CDR3 has 16 residues. The CDR3 is CSARVPPPNRQEGNTF. The CDR3 bases are TGCAGTGCTAGAGTCCCCCCCCCAAACAGACAGGAAGGAAACACCTTC.

The chain links TRBV19 to TRBJ2-6; no clear D. CDR3 size: 17 residues. The germline V gene has CDR1 LNHDA and CDR2 SQIVND (reference sequence). V lost 9 bases to trimming and J lost 0 bases, with 18 bases between them. CDR3 sequence reads: CASSARSRPSGANVLTF. The CDR3 DNA sequence: TGTGCCAGCTCGGCCAGGAGCCGCCCCTCTGGGGCCAACGTCCTGACTTTC.

This clonotype has only one observation. V gene TRBV2 combines with J gene TRBJ2-7, with no clear D. V was cut by 5 bases and J by 2 bases, with 4 bases left in between. The CDR3 is 11 residues long. Germline V gives CDR1 SNHLY, CDR2 FYNNEI. CDR3 coding DNA: TGTGCCAGCAGTCGAACCTACGAGCAGTACTTC. Translated, it gives CASSRTYEQYF.

The chain uses TRBV5-4 and TRBJ1-4; a weak D match, TRBD1 (6 bases). V was trimmed by 4 bases and J by 4 bases, leaving 11 bases between them. This CDR3 is 14 amino acids long. Germline loops: CDR1 SGHNT, CDR2 YYREEE (reference sequence). CDR3 DNA sequence: TGTGCCAGCAGCCTGGACAGCCTTAATGAAAAACTGTTTTTT. It is translated as CASSLDSLNEKLFF.

The rearrangement joins TRBV20-1 to TRBJ2-5; D gene unclear. Germline V gene sequence: CDR1 DFQATT, CDR2 SNEGSKA (reference sequence). V lost 0 bases, J lost 8 bases, and 19 bases lay in between. This CDR3 is 15 amino acids long. The CDR3 reads CSARDRAWGSDTQYF. CDR3 bases: TGCAGTGCTAGAGATCGGGCGTGGGGTAGTGACACCCAGTACTTC.

In its sample, this clonotype was seen a few times. CDR3 nucleotides: TGTGCCAGCAGGCTCCTAGGGGGCCGCGAGACCCAGTACTTC. Protein: CASRLLGGRETQYF. The J gene is TRBJ2-5, the V gene TRBV6-2 or TRBV6-3, with 7 bases matching TRBD1. V shed 6 bases and J 5 bases; nucleotides not matched to a gene: 9. CDR3 size: 14 residues. Germline-derived CDR1 and CDR2 are MNHEY and SVGEGT.

This chain uses TRBV6-1 with TRBJ1-5, with 10 positions matching TRBD1. The V and J ends lost 6 bases and 6 bases, in that order; junction bases with no gene match: 8. CDR1 is MNHNS, CDR2 SASEGT, per germline. This CDR3 comprises 15 residues. CDR3 in DNA: TGTGCCAGCAGGGACGGGACAGGGGTGAGTCAGCCCCAGCATTTT. Translation: CASRDGTGVSQPQHF.

This chain joins TRBV18 and TRBJ2-5; no firm D call. Between the trimmed V and J ends, which lost 3 bases and 0 bases, there was a span of 5 bases. The germline V gene has CDR1 KGHSH and CDR2 LQKENI. This CDR3 has 13 residues. The CDR3 DNA reads TGTGCCAGCTCACCGCAGGACCAAGAGACCCAGTACTTC. Its translation: CASSPQDQETQYF.

This clonotype was observed a few times. The J gene is TRBJ2-5, the V gene TRBV20-1; the match to TRBD1 covers 9 bases. Germline assignment: CDR1 DFQATT and CDR2 SNEGSKA (reference sequence). This CDR3 is 13 amino acids long. J gave up 3 bases and V 5 bases, and 4 bases lay outside the gene matches. CDR3 loop: CSAGQGWEETQYF. CDR3 DNA: TGCAGTGCTGGACAGGGGTGGGAAGAGACCCAGTACTTC.

This clonotype occurred a few times. The chain couples TRBV25-1 to TRBJ1-1; D unclear. Per the germline V gene, CDR1 is MGHDK and CDR2 is SYGVNS. There are 14 residues in the CDR3. With 2 bases removed from V and 1 base from J, the gap between germline ends came to 8 bases. The CDR3 sequence: CASSEPTRNTEAFF. The CDR3 DNA reads TGTGCCAGCAGTGAACCCACAAGGAACACTGAAGCTTTCTTT.